Described below is a single T cell receptor beta chain sequence and its context. Its cognate antigen is unknown. Per the germline V gene, CDR1 is SQVTM and CDR2 is ANQGSEA. The CDR3 is made up of 16 amino acids. The V and J ends lost 2 bases and 4 bases, in that order; junction bases with no gene match: 8. This entry is derived from a study of OX40 agonist ivuxolimab in advanced cancers. Findings of the study overall: The expanded peripheral T cells' antigen specificity was not determined.

Data came from immunoSEQ multiplex PCR; TCRdb stores just in-frame clones and leaves some out. Altogether fewer than 20,000 clones are present, 65% to 90% being singletons, with the ten largest covering about 3.9%. The rearrangement links TRBV29-1 to TRBJ2-5; 12 bases map to TRBD2. This TCR was sampled from an adult with an advanced solid tumor such as melanoma, head and neck, liver or kidney cancer. This sample comprised CD4+ or CD8+ T cells sorted from blood, obtained in a trial of the OX40 agonist ivuxolimab. In DNA form, the CDR3 reads TGCAGCGTTGAATGGCTAGCGGGAGGGCTGGGAGAGACCCAGTACTTC. The encoded protein is CSVEWLAGGLGETQYF.